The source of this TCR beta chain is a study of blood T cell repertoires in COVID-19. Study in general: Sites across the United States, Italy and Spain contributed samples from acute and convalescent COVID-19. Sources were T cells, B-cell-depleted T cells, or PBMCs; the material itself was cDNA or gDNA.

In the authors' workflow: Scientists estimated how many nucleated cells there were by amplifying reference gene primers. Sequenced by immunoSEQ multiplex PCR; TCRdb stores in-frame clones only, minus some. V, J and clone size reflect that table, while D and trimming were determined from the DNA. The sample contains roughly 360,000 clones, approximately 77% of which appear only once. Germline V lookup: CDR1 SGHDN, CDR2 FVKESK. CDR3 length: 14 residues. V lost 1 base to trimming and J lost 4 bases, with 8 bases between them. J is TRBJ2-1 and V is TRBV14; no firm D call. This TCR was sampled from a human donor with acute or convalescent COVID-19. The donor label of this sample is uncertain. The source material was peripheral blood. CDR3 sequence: CASSQVFAYNEQFF. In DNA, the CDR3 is TGTGCCAGCAGCCAAGTATTTGCGTACAATGAGCAGTTCTTC.